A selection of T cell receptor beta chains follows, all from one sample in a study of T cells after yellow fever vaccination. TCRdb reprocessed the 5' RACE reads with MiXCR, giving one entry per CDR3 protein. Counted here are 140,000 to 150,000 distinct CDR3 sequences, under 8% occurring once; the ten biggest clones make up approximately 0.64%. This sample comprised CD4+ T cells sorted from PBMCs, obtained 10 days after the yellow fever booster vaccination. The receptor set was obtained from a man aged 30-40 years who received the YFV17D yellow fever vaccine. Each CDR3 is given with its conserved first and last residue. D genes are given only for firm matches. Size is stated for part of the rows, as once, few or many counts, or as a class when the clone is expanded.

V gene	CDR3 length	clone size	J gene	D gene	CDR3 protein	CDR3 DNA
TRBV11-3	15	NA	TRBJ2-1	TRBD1	CASSFDRGRRNEQFF	TGTGCCAGCAGCTTTGATAGGGGGCGTCGCAATGAGCAGTTCTTC
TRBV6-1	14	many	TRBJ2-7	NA	CASSSPGEGFEQYF	TGTGCCAGCAGCTCCCCAGGGGAGGGTTTCGAGCAGTACTTC
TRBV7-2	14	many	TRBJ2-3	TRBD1	CASSLDRGADTQYF	TGTGCCAGCAGCCTAGACAGGGGGGCAGATACGCAGTATTTT
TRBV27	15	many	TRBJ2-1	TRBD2	CASSTRWGGHNEQFF	TGTGCCAGCAGTACCCGATGGGGAGGGCACAATGAGCAGTTCTTC
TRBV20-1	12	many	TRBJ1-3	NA	CSAVKSGNTIYF	TGCAGTGCCGTAAAATCTGGAAACACCATATATTTT
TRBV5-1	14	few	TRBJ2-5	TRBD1	CASSSGTGGETQYF	TGCGCCAGCAGCTCGGGGACAGGGGGAGAGACCCAGTACTTC
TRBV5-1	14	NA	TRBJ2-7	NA	CASSLELALYEQYF	TGCGCCAGCAGCTTGGAGCTGGCCCTCTACGAGCAGTACTTC
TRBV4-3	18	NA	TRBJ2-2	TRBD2	CASSQVPSGRANTGELFF	TGCGCCAGCAGCCAAGTCCCCAGCGGGAGGGCCAACACCGGGGAGCTGTTTTTT
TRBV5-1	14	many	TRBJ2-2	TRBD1	CASSSGQAAGELFF	TGCGCCAGCAGCTCGGGACAGGCGGCCGGGGAGCTGTTTTTT
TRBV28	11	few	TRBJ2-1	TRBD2	CASKAGVEQFF	TGTGCCAGCAAAGCGGGAGTTGAGCAGTTCTTC
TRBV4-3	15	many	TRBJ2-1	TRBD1	CASSQGQGRANEQFF	TGCGCCAGCAGCCAAGGACAGGGCAGGGCCAATGAGCAGTTCTTC
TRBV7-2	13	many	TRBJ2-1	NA	CASSSGGYNEQFF	TGTGCCAGCAGCTCCGGGGGCTACAATGAGCAGTTCTTC
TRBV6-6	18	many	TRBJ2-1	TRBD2	CASSQRLAGGWPPNEQFF	TGTGCCAGCAGCCAAAGACTAGCGGGAGGCTGGCCTCCGAATGAGCAGTTCTTC
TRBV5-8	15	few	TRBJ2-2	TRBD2	CASSLGSGMAGELFF	TGTGCCAGCAGCTTGGGAAGCGGGATGGCCGGGGAGCTGTTTTTT
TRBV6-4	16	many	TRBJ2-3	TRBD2	CASSPSGRAPTDTQYF	TGTGCCAGCAGCCCTAGCGGGAGGGCCCCGACAGATACGCAGTATTTT